These 26 T cell receptor beta chains were sequenced from one sample in a study of control samples from healthy donors and cancer patients. The method was immunoSEQ multiplex PCR; TCRdb's version includes in-frame clones alone and lacks a portion of them. The profile covers 130,000 to 150,000 clones, with 80% to 95% appearing a single time and roughly 12% taken by the ten largest. The specimen was blood. These receptors came from a young man in good health.

The rearrangement joins TRBV27 to TRBJ1-2; 10 bases are a match to TRBD1. V trimming: 4 bases; J trimming: 8 bases; junction bases outside the gene matches: 7. Germline V gene lookup returns CDR1 MNHEY and CDR2 SMNVEV (reference sequence). This CDR3 is 14 amino acids long. CDR3 in DNA: TGTGCCAGCAGTTCTCGAGGACAGGGGGTGGGCTACACCTTC. Its protein is CASSSRGQGVGYTF.

This sequence joins TRBV28 and TRBJ2-2, with TRBD2 matching over 9 bases. J was trimmed by 0 bases and V by 4 bases; bases with no gene match: 3. Germline CDR1 and CDR2: MDHEN and SYDVKM. The CDR3 length is 16 residues. CDR3 DNA sequence: TGTGCCAGCAGTTGGGGCGGGAGGGCGAACACCGGGGAGCTGTTTTTT. Translating gives CASSWGGRANTGELFF.

The chain is built from TRBV12-3 or TRBV12-4 and TRBJ2-1; D unclear. The V end was cut by 1 base, the J end by 5 bases, with 3 bases between. The CDR3 runs 12 residues. CDR3 amino acids: CASSLGDNEQFF. CDR3 DNA sequence: TGTGCCAGCAGTTTAGGGGACAATGAGCAGTTCTTC.

This rearrangement joins TRBV5-1 to TRBJ2-1; 9 nucleotides agree with TRBD2. Germline V CDR1 and CDR2: SGHRS, YFSETQ. The CDR3 runs 15 residues. Germline trimming cut 4 bases from V and 2 bases from J; bases unmatched to any gene: 4. As DNA, the CDR3 is TGCGCCAGCAGCGACGAGCGGGAGGCCTACAATGAGCAGTTCTTC. This gives the protein CASSDEREAYNEQFF.

The V call is TRBV10-3, the J call TRBJ1-6, with 10 bases aligning to TRBD1. From germline, CDR1 is ENHRY and CDR2 SYGVKD. Losses at the gene ends were 6 bases for V and 8 bases for J; bases not matched to a gene: 7. CDR3 length: 15 residues. DNA of the CDR3: TGTGCCATCAGGAGACAGGGGGCTGAGGATTCACCCCTCCACTTT. Amino acid sequence: CAIRRQGAEDSPLHF.

This chain links TRBV7-9 with TRBJ1-1; TRBD1 matches at 7 bases. Germline CDR1 is SEHNR and CDR2 is FQNEAQ (reference sequence). This CDR3 contains 16 residues. The junction had 10 bases not matched to a gene; V was cut back by 5 bases and J by 1 base. CDR3 in DNA: TGTGCCAGCAGCGCGCGACAGGGTTTTGGGAACACTGAAGCTTTCTTT. Translated, it gives CASSARQGFGNTEAFF.

This chain joins TRBV6-2 or TRBV6-3 and TRBJ2-1; 7 bases line up with TRBD2. CDR3 length: 15 amino acids. Germline lookup yields CDR1 MNHEY and CDR2 SVGEGT. Trimming took 4 bases from V and 9 from J; bases not matched to a gene: 12. The CDR3, as DNA: TGTGCCAGCAGTTCATCGTCGGAAGCGGGAAGTGAGCAGTTCTTC. It codes for CASSSSSEAGSEQFF.

This clone is a singleton in its sample. The V and J genes are TRBV4-2 and TRBJ1-1; D unresolved. The germline V gene encodes CDR1 LGHNA and CDR2 YNFKEQ. V shed 6 bases and J shed 1 base, with 12 bases lying between them. The CDR3 runs 14 residues. The CDR3 DNA reads TGTGCCAGCAGTGCGGACCGCGGGAACACTGAAGCTTTCTTT. Amino acids: CASSADRGNTEAFF.

The chain is built from TRBV7-9 and TRBJ2-1, with 11 bases lining up with TRBD2. CDR1 SEHNR and CDR2 FQNEAQ come from the germline V gene (reference sequence). CDR3 size: 16 residues. V dropped 6 bases and J dropped 0; count of bases not matched to a gene: 4. The chain's CDR3 is CASRRGLAGSYNEQFF. CDR3 coding DNA: TGTGCCAGCAGGCGAGGACTAGCGGGCTCCTACAATGAGCAGTTCTTC.

V usage is TRBV29-1 and J usage is TRBJ1-2; 7 nucleotides line up with TRBD1. The CDR3 is 13 amino acids. Looked up from germline, CDR1 is SQVTM and CDR2 is ANQGSEA. V was pared by 7 bases and J by 3 bases, with 8 bases of the junction left unmatched. DNA of the CDR3: TGCAGCGCCATGACAGGGAATGACTATGGCTACACCTTC. Amino acid sequence: CSAMTGNDYGYTF.

The V gene is TRBV2, the J gene TRBJ1-2; 8 bases agree with TRBD1. Germline CDR1 SNHLY, CDR2 FYNNEI. The CDR3 covers 13 residues. Trimming cost V 5 bases and J 8 bases; bases outside gene matches: 7. DNA of the CDR3: TGTGCCAGCAGTCGTAAGGACAGGGCCGGCTACACCTTC. Its translation is CASSRKDRAGYTF.

The chain carries TRBV5-1 and TRBJ2-6; tentatively, D is TRBD1 (7 bases). This CDR3 has 18 amino acids. Per the germline V gene, CDR1 is SGHRS and CDR2 is YFSETQ. Trimming pared 2 bases from V and 0 bases from J, leaving 15 bases between. CDR3 nucleotides: TGCGCCAGCAGCTTAGTGGTCCAGGGGGGCTCTGGGGCCAACGTCCTGACTTTC. Translating it yields CASSLVVQGGSGANVLTF.

The chain carries TRBV30 and TRBJ2-3; tentatively, D is TRBD1 or TRBD2 (5 bases each). The germline gives CDR1 GTSNPN, CDR2 SVGIG (reference sequence). This CDR3 region has 13 residues. Trimming removed 1 base at V and 1 base at J, with 6 bases between. CDR3 sequence (DNA): TGTGCCTGGAGTGAGGGACGCACAGATACGCAGTATTTT. It is translated as CAWSEGRTDTQYF.

The V and J genes are TRBV19 and TRBJ2-1, with TRBD2 as a possible D gene (5 bases). Looked up from germline, CDR1 is LNHDA and CDR2 is SQIVND (reference sequence). The V end was cut by 1 base, the J end by 4 bases, with 8 bases between. The CDR3 is 14 residues long. CDR3 loop: CASSIGGRYNEQFF. The CDR3 nucleotides are TGTGCCAGTAGTATAGGTGGGAGATACAATGAGCAGTTCTTC.

CDR3 sequence reads: CAWRTAVNSPLHF. CDR3 nucleotide sequence: TGTGCCTGGCGGACAGCGGTTAATTCACCCCTCCACTTT. This chain joins TRBV30 and TRBJ1-6, with TRBD1 as a possible D gene (6 bases). Germline V lookup: CDR1 GTSNPN, CDR2 SVGIG (reference sequence). CDR3 length: 13 amino acids. Trimming pared 5 bases from V and 6 bases from J, leaving 11 bases between.

The rearrangement joins TRBV12-3 or TRBV12-4 to TRBJ1-5; D gene unclear. Trimming stripped 5 bases from V and 6 bases from J, with 11 bases between. This CDR3 is 13 amino acids long. The CDR3 DNA sequence: TGTGCCAGCAGTATTAGTGTTATTCAGCCCCAGCATTTT. This gives the protein CASSISVIQPQHF.

The chain has TRBV6-1 and TRBJ2-3, with D hard to call. The ends were cut back, 5 bases at V and 6 bases at J, with 12 bases in the middle. The germline CDR1 and CDR2 sequences are MNHNS and SASEGT. The CDR3 totals 13 residues. In nucleotides, the CDR3 is TGTGCCAGCAGTATCTTCATGTCCGATACGCAGTATTTT. Encoded protein: CASSIFMSDTQYF.

V is TRBV27 and J is TRBJ2-1; D perhaps matches TRBD2 (6 bases). V was cut by 5 bases and J by 3 bases, with 17 bases left in between. Germline CDR1 and CDR2: MNHEY and SMNVEV (reference sequence). The CDR3 consists of 16 residues. CDR3 coding DNA: TGTGCCAGCAGTCTTAGCGGAAGGACTCACTACAATGAGCAGTTCTTC. Encoded protein: CASSLSGRTHYNEQFF.

The rearrangement joins TRBV4-1 to TRBJ1-1; D perhaps matches TRBD1 (5 bases). The germline V gene has CDR1 MGHRA and CDR2 YSYEKL. V was trimmed by 2 bases and J by 5 bases, leaving 12 bases between them. This CDR3 spans 14 amino acids. The CDR3 coding sequence is TGCGCCAGCAGCCAACCGTTGAGGGGTACTGAAGCTTTCTTT. Protein sequence: CASSQPLRGTEAFF.

V usage is TRBV28 and J usage is TRBJ1-1, with D possibly TRBD1 on 5 matching bases. This CDR3 contains 14 residues. Trimming pared 7 bases from V and 4 bases from J, leaving 16 bases between. The germline CDR1 and CDR2 sequences are MDHEN and SYDVKM. The CDR3: CASKLLGGFTEAFF. CDR3 nucleotides: TGTGCCAGCAAACTTCTGGGGGGGTTCACTGAAGCTTTCTTT.

The chain carries TRBV29-1 and TRBJ1-3; D possibly corresponds to TRBD1 (5 bases). The V gene's germline CDR1 is SQVTM and CDR2 ANQGSEA. Trimming stripped 3 bases from V and 0 bases from J, with 15 bases between. This CDR3 has 16 residues. The chain's CDR3 is CSVEGVQGTSGNTIYF. In nucleotides, the CDR3 is TGCAGCGTTGAGGGGGTACAAGGCACCTCTGGAAACACCATATATTTT.

This chain connects TRBV25-1 to TRBJ2-4; 8 bases are a match to TRBD1. Germline CDR1 reads MGHDK; CDR2 reads SYGVNS. The CDR3 runs to 17 residues. V lost 3 bases, J lost 3 bases, and 10 bases stayed unmatched. The CDR3 sequence: CASSDLGQGAGKNIQYF. CDR3 nucleotide sequence: TGTGCCAGCAGTGATCTGGGGCAGGGGGCCGGCAAAAACATTCAGTACTTC.

The V call is TRBV5-4, the J call TRBJ2-5, with D unclear. Per germline, CDR1 SGHNT and CDR2 YYREEE (reference sequence). The CDR3 is 12 residues long. V lost 4 bases, J lost 5 bases, and 9 bases lay in between. CDR3 sequence: CASSLARETQYF. The CDR3 nucleotides are TGTGCCAGCAGCCTCGCTCGTGAGACCCAGTACTTC.

This clone was picked up one time. The rearrangement joins TRBV2 to TRBJ2-7, with 8 bases lining up with TRBD2. Trimming at V came to 6 bases and at J to 2 bases, leaving 12 bases not matched to a gene. CDR3 length equals 16 residues. Per the germline V gene, CDR1 is SNHLY and CDR2 is FYNNEI. The CDR3 region is CASRQEPTSGTYEQYF. The CDR3 DNA follows: TGTGCCAGCAGGCAAGAACCAACTAGCGGTACCTACGAGCAGTACTTC.

V gene TRBV21-1 combines with J gene TRBJ2-5; the table's D call of TRBD2 was not tested on the DNA. TRBV21-1 is shown as a pseudogene. The CDR3 has 12 residues. The DNA for the CDR3 is TGTGCCAGCAGCCTTCTGGAGGAGACCCAGTACTTC. Translating gives CASSLLEETQYF.

This chain joins TRBV28 and TRBJ2-1; 7 bases agree with TRBD1. Germline V gives CDR1 MDHEN, CDR2 SYDVKM. This CDR3 is built from 14 residues. Trimming took 6 bases from V and 10 from J; bases not matched to a gene: 12. Here the CDR3 reads CASSWSRPGGEQFF. CDR3 sequence (DNA): TGTGCCAGCAGCTGGAGCCGCCCAGGGGGAGAGCAGTTCTTC.